The clone carrying this TCR beta chain was seen a few times. The antigen is not known. The data derive from a study of beta chain features in type 1 diabetes. TCRB transcripts that were expressed got sequenced, as all of the isolated RNA had been reverse transcribed. The data were produced by immunoSEQ multiplex PCR, yet TCRdb's version contains in-frame clones alone and is incomplete. The table has around 40,000 clones, 66% seen once; the top ten hold about 2%. Sorting produced populations that all topped 98% purity. Findings and limits, study-wide: The VDJ junctions of type 1 diabetes patients carried fewer insertions and more deletions. Type 1 diabetes patients had TCRB CDR3s that were shorter (moderately but significantly so) in all four CD4+ subsets.

V lost 5 bases and J lost 4; bases outside the gene matches: 13. CDR1 and CDR2 from the germline V gene are MDHEN and SYDVKM. This CDR3 contains 16 residues. The chain combines TRBV28 with TRBJ2-7, with 8 bases aligning to TRBD2. The clonotype originates from a woman aged 18-35 years with type 1 diabetes. Source material: Tregs from blood. Here the CDR3 reads CASSPGLAGTGYEQYF. The CDR3 DNA follows: TGTGCCAGCAGTCCCGGACTAGCCGGTACGGGGTACGAGCAGTACTTC.